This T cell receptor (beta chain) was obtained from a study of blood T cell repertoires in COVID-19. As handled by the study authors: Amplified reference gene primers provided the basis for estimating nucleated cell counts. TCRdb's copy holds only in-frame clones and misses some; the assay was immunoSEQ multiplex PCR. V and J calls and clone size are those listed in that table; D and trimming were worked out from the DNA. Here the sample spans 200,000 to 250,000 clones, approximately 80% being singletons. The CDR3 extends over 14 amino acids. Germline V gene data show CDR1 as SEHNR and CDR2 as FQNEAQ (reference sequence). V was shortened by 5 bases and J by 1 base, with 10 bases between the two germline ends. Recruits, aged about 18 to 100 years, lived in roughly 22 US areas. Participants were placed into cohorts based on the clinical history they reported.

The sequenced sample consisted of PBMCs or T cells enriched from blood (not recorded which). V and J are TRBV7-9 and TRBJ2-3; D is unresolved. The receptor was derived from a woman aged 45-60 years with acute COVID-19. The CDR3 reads CASSPQERTDTQYF. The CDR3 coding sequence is TGTGCCAGCAGCCCCCAAGAGCGCACAGATACGCAGTATTTT.